This T cell receptor beta chain was recovered during a study of blood T cell repertoires in COVID-19. V was pared by 2 bases and J by 0 bases, with 12 bases between. The CDR3 runs 16 residues. CDR1 and CDR2 from the germline V gene are MNHEY and SMNVEV (reference sequence). Here immunoSEQ multiplex PCR was the method, and the copy in TCRdb shows in-frame clones only, minus some. The sample contains about 210,000 clones, about 84% of which appear only once. The clonotype originates from a man aged 25 to 40 with acute COVID-19. The chain recombines TRBV27 with TRBJ2-3; tentatively, D is TRBD2 (5 bases). The material sequenced was PBMCs or T cells enriched from blood (not recorded which). The CDR3: CASSLGSRHSTDTQYF. The CDR3 DNA follows: TGTGCCAGCAGTTTAGGGAGTCGCCATAGCACAGATACGCAGTATTTT.